A single sample gave rise to the 31 T cell receptor beta chains below, sequenced in a study of blood T cell repertoires in COVID-19 (dated by TCRdb to the early 2020s). Receptor libraries were prepared by the immunoSEQ multiplex PCR assay. TCRdb took this table from immuneACCESS and kept in-frame rearrangements with V and J called. Such tables lack part of the clones; where checked against another copy, unresolved V genes explain under half of the gap, and the rest is unexplained. This sample is represented by 35,000 to 50,000 clones; 70% to 90% of them were singletons. 9% to 15% of the sample comes from the top ten. Sequenced input: peripheral blood. Receptors were obtained from a human donor in a cohort sampled during active COVID-19.

The genes are TRBV10-3 and TRBJ2-3; 9 nucleotides line up with TRBD2. The germline gives CDR1 ENHRY, CDR2 SYGVKD. V was pared by 5 bases and J by 4 bases, with 13 bases of the junction left unmatched. This CDR3 region has 17 residues. This CDR3 reads CAISYPIAGAGADTQYF. CDR3 in DNA: TGTGCCATCAGTTACCCGATAGCGGGGGCTGGAGCAGATACGCAGTATTTT.

The sample holds one count of this clone. The chain couples TRBV2 to TRBJ2-4, with D possibly matching TRBD1 (6 bases). Germline V CDR1 and CDR2: SNHLY, FYNNEI. With 7 bases removed from V and 7 bases from J, the gap between germline ends came to 23 bases. This CDR3 contains 16 residues. DNA for the CDR3: TGTGCCAGCAACTCCTTCCAGGGGCCCCCTTCCAACATTCAGTACTTC. This codes for CASNSFQGPPSNIQYF.

This clone was seen just once. The CDR3 DNA reads TGTGCCAGCAGCCTACAGGGGGCGTGGGCCCAGCATTTT. Encoded protein: CASSLQGAWAQHF. The V call is TRBV3-1 (or the pseudogene TRBV3-2), the J call TRBJ1-5, with 9 bases identical to TRBD1. This CDR3 comprises 13 residues. V shed 4 bases, J shed 11 bases, and the junction held 6 bases outside the gene matches. In germline, CDR1 is LGHDT, CDR2 YNNKEL (reference sequence).

V gene TRBV6-2 or TRBV6-3 combines with J gene TRBJ2-7, with 10 bases aligning to TRBD2. J lost 5 bases, V lost 0 bases, and 13 bases had no gene match. Germline CDR1 MNHEY, CDR2 SVGEGT. The CDR3 spans 18 residues. CDR3 sequence reads: CASSYSPDKLAGEHEQYF. The CDR3 region has the DNA TGTGCCAGCAGTTACTCCCCCGACAAGCTAGCGGGGGAGCACGAGCAGTACTTC.

The chain combines TRBV27 with TRBJ2-7; 9 nucleotides align to TRBD1. Germline V CDR1 and CDR2: MNHEY, SMNVEV (reference sequence). The J segment lost 0 bases and the V segment lost 3 bases, leaving 9 bases of the junction unmatched. The CDR3 extends over 17 amino acids. This chain's CDR3 is CASSLAPGGQGSYEQYF. In DNA, the CDR3 is TGTGCCAGCAGTTTGGCTCCTGGGGGACAGGGCTCCTACGAGCAGTACTTC.

J is TRBJ2-3 and V is TRBV9; 11 positions agree with TRBD1. The CDR3 spans 16 residues. Germline-derived CDR1 and CDR2 are SGDLS and YYNGEE. V dropped 4 bases and J dropped 4; count of bases not matched to a gene: 8. CDR3 nucleotides: TGTGCCAGCAGCACCCGGGACAGGGGGTTCGCAGATACGCAGTATTTT. Translation: CASSTRDRGFADTQYF.

The CDR3 protein is CASSLQGSEAFF. CDR3 coding DNA: TGTGCCAGCAGCCTACAGGGATCCGAAGCTTTCTTT. The chain is built from TRBV7-8 and TRBJ1-1; a possible D gene is TRBD1 (6 bases). The V end lost 5 bases, the J end lost 8 bases, and 12 bases lay between the germline ends. In germline, CDR1 is SGHVS, CDR2 FQNEAQ. The CDR3 loop spans 12 amino acids.

The chain joins TRBV11-2 to TRBJ1-1, with 7 bases aligning to TRBD1. Germline CDR1 SGHAT, CDR2 FQNNGV. The CDR3 consists of 15 residues. Germline trimming cut 5 bases from V and 0 bases from J; bases unmatched to any gene: 6. CDR3 region: CASSKGQVMNTEAFF. The CDR3 nucleotides read TGTGCCAGCAGCAAAGGACAGGTCATGAACACTGAAGCTTTCTTT.

The CDR3 DNA is TGTGCCAGCGGGAGAAGAGGCACCACAGATACGCAGTATTTT. Translated, it gives CASGRRGTTDTQYF. The rearrangement joins TRBV2 to TRBJ2-3; possibly TRBD2 for D (5 bases). Germline V gene sequence: CDR1 SNHLY, CDR2 FYNNEI. Deletions cut 8 bases from V and 2 bases from J, with 14 bases between. The CDR3 has 14 residues.

This chain connects TRBV5-1 to TRBJ2-7; 7 bases are a match to TRBD1. Germline V lookup: CDR1 SGHRS, CDR2 YFSETQ. The trim removed 1 base at V and 3 bases at J, leaving 7 bases unmatched. There are 15 residues in the CDR3. In nucleotides, the CDR3 is TGCGCCAGCAGCTTGACCCCGGGACAGAGCTACGAGCAGTACTTC. Encoded protein: CASSLTPGQSYEQYF.

This chain links TRBV12-3 or TRBV12-4 with TRBJ1-6, with D maybe TRBD1 (6 bases). This CDR3 is 13 amino acids long. Trimming pared 3 bases from V and 7 bases from J, leaving 7 bases between. CDR3 loop: CASSFTGNSPLHF. CDR3 bases: TGTGCCAGCAGTTTCACAGGGAATTCACCCCTCCACTTT.

The V call is TRBV6-2 or TRBV6-3, the J call TRBJ1-1, with D possibly TRBD1 on 6 matching bases. V was trimmed by 0 bases and J by 1 base, leaving 12 bases between them. The CDR3 is 16 residues long. The V gene's germline CDR1 is MNHEY and CDR2 SVGEGT. The CDR3 DNA sequence: TGTGCCAGCAGTTACTCTCCGGGACAAAGGAACACTGAAGCTTTCTTT. Translating gives CASSYSPGQRNTEAFF.

V gene TRBV2 combines with J gene TRBJ2-4; possibly TRBD2 for D (7 bases). This CDR3 contains 16 residues. Trimming removed 6 bases from V and 0 bases from J, with 15 bases in between. CDR1 and CDR2 from the germline V gene are SNHLY and FYNNEI. DNA of the CDR3: TGTGCCAGCAGGGAACAGGGACTACTAGCCAAAAACATTCAGTACTTC. Translation gives CASREQGLLAKNIQYF. Full variable domain (outside the CDR3, taken from reference TRBV2 and TRBJ2-4): EPEVTQTPSHQVTQMGQEVILRCVPISNHLYFYWYRQILGQKVEFLVSFYNNEISEKSEIFDDQFSVERPDGSNFTLKIRSTKLEDSAMYFCASREQGLLAKNIQYFGAGTRLSVL.

The V gene is TRBV7-3, the J gene TRBJ2-6, with TRBD1 as a possible D gene (6 bases). The V end lost 1 base, the J end lost 2 bases, and 18 bases lay between the germline ends. CDR1 and CDR2 (germline): SGHTA, FQGTGA. The CDR3 covers 19 residues. CDR3 region: CASSLIPGQGLTGANVLTF. CDR3 nucleotides: TGTGCCAGCAGCTTAATTCCGGGGCAGGGGCTAACTGGGGCCAACGTCCTGACTTTC.

The chain recombines TRBV4-1 with TRBJ1-4, with D perhaps matching TRBD1 (5 bases). The CDR3 has 16 amino acids. Germline CDR1 and CDR2: MGHRA and YSYEKL. Between the trimmed V and J ends, which lost 8 bases and 1 base, there was a span of 17 bases. The chain's CDR3 is CASSVGGRVTNEKLFF. CDR3 nucleotide sequence: TGCGCCAGCTCCGTGGGGGGACGGGTAACTAATGAAAAACTGTTTTTT.

This chain joins TRBV30 and TRBJ2-5; possible D gene TRBD1, 5 bases. This CDR3 is 15 amino acids long. V was shortened by 2 bases and J by 3 bases, with 16 bases between the two germline ends. Germline-derived CDR1 and CDR2 are GTSNPN and SVGIG (reference sequence). The CDR3: CAWSLFRQTEETQYF. CDR3 bases: TGTGCCTGGAGTCTATTCAGACAGACGGAAGAGACCCAGTACTTC.

The chain joins TRBV6-5 to TRBJ2-4; a weak D match, TRBD2 (6 bases). This CDR3 has 14 residues. Trimming removed 2 bases from V and 5 bases from J, with 10 bases in between. Germline V gene sequence: CDR1 MNHEY, CDR2 SVGAGI. Here the CDR3 DNA reads TGTGCCAGCAGTTACCGGGGGTGGCAAAACATTCAGTACTTC. Its protein is CASSYRGWQNIQYF.

A single count supports this clone. This rearrangement joins TRBV19 to TRBJ2-1; TRBD2 matches at 15 bases. The CDR3 totals 16 residues. Germline trimming cut 0 bases from V and 7 bases from J; bases unmatched to any gene: 1. From germline, CDR1 is LNHDA and CDR2 SQIVND (reference sequence). CDR3 nucleotides: TGTGCCAGTAGTATAGATGGGACTAGCGGGGGGAATGAGCAGTTCTTC. It is translated as CASSIDGTSGGNEQFF. Looking up the rest from reference TRBV19 and TRBJ2-1 gives the full variable domain: DGGITQSPKYLFRKEGQNVTLSCEQNLNHDAMYWYRQDPGQGLRLIYYSQIVNDFQKGDIAEGYSVSREKKESFPLTVTSAQKNPTAFYLCASSIDGTSGGNEQFFGPGTRLTVL.

J is TRBJ2-7 and V is TRBV7-2; 9 positions match TRBD1. The CDR3 consists of 13 residues. The V gene's germline CDR1 is SGHTA and CDR2 FQGNSA. The V and J ends lost 5 bases and 5 bases, in that order; junction bases with no gene match: 4. The chain's CDR3 is CASSPRTGDEQYF. The CDR3 DNA reads as TGTGCCAGCAGCCCTCGGACAGGGGACGAGCAGTACTTC.

The chain uses TRBV4-1 and TRBJ2-3, with 8 bases aligning to TRBD2. Germline V gene data show CDR1 as MGHRA and CDR2 as YSYEKL. The V and J ends lost 5 bases and 4 bases, in that order; junction bases with no gene match: 11. The CDR3 is 16 residues long. The CDR3, as DNA: TGCGCCAGCAGCGCCAGCGGGGGACCCGCCGCAGATACGCAGTATTTT. Encoded protein: CASSASGGPAADTQYF.

This chain links TRBV30 with TRBJ1-6; D unresolved. CDR3 length: 15 amino acids. Germline V gives CDR1 GTSNPN, CDR2 SVGIG (reference sequence). V was cut by 1 base and J by 6 bases, with 13 bases left in between. CDR3 coding DNA: TGTGCCTGGAGTGCTAGGACTTCCATTAATTCACCCCTCCACTTT. Residues: CAWSARTSINSPLHF.

This clone is medium-sized by share. The chain uses TRBV7-8 and TRBJ1-5, with TRBD1 identical over 7 bases. This CDR3 has 16 amino acids. J lost 2 bases, V lost 2 bases, and 6 bases had no gene match. CDR1 and CDR2 from the germline V gene are SGHVS and FQNEAQ. The CDR3 here is CASSLYRGSGNQPQHF. CDR3 nucleotides: TGTGCCAGCAGCTTATACAGGGGATCTGGCAATCAGCCCCAGCATTTT.

The J gene is TRBJ1-3, the V gene TRBV6-5; no firm D call. Per germline, CDR1 MNHEY and CDR2 SVGAGI. V lost 6 bases to trimming and J lost 2 bases, with 14 bases between them. The CDR3 sequence is 15 residues long. This CDR3 is CASSQRRVAGNTIYF. The CDR3 coding sequence is TGTGCCAGCAGCCAAAGGCGGGTAGCTGGAAACACCATATATTTT.

The V call is TRBV7-6, the J call TRBJ2-1; 10 bases align to TRBD2. Germline V gene data show CDR1 as SGHVS and CDR2 as FNYEAQ. The CDR3 spans 14 residues. V lost 4 bases and J lost 9; bases outside the gene matches: 6. The CDR3 region is CASSYGQRGGEQFF. CDR3 bases: TGTGCCAGCAGCTACGGGCAGCGGGGGGGTGAGCAGTTCTTC.

The chain links TRBV7-9 to TRBJ2-7; no firm D call. CDR1 is SEHNR and CDR2 is FQNEAQ in the germline V gene (reference sequence). The CDR3 is made up of 13 amino acids. The germline V and J ends were trimmed by 5 bases and 3 bases, with 11 bases remaining between them. The chain's CDR3 is CASSGGVFYEQYF. DNA for the CDR3: TGTGCCAGCAGCGGCGGTGTATTCTACGAGCAGTACTTC.

The CDR3 here is CSVAQGSDTQYF. The CDR3 DNA sequence: TGCAGCGTTGCACAGGGCTCGGATACGCAGTATTTT. V gene TRBV29-1 combines with J gene TRBJ2-3, with D tentatively TRBD1 (6 bases). Germline V gives CDR1 SQVTM, CDR2 ANQGSEA. Between the trimmed V and J ends, which lost 4 bases and 6 bases, there was a span of 11 bases. This CDR3 is 12 amino acids long.

The chain combines TRBV1 with TRBJ2-5; TRBD2, as called in the table, went unchecked against the DNA. TRBV1 is a pseudogene segment. The CDR3 runs 18 residues. The chain's CDR3 is CTSSQITLSGANQETQYF. For the CDR3, the DNA is TGCACCAGCAGCCAAATCACCCTTAGCGGGGCGAACCAAGAGACCCAGTACTTC.

V is TRBV7-2 and J is TRBJ1-1; D call uncertain. CDR1 is SGHTA, CDR2 FQGNSA, per germline. This CDR3 region has 14 residues. With 2 bases removed from V and 4 bases from J, the gap between germline ends came to 11 bases. The CDR3 bases are TGTGCCAGCAGCTTAAAAGGAGGTCTCACTGAAGCTTTCTTT. This translates into CASSLKGGLTEAFF.

This chain links TRBV6-2 or TRBV6-3 with TRBJ2-5; TRBD1 matches 8 bases. CDR1 MNHEY and CDR2 SVGEGT come from the germline V gene. Unmatched junction bases numbered 6, after V lost 5 bases and J lost 4 bases. CDR3 size: 14 residues. Written as DNA, the CDR3 is TGTGCCAGCAGTCAGACAGGGGCGAGAGAGACCCAGTACTTC. This translates into CASSQTGARETQYF.

The chain links TRBV19 to TRBJ2-2; 9 bases match TRBD1. Germline trimming cut 7 bases from V and 2 bases from J; bases unmatched to any gene: 5. CDR3 length equals 15 residues. CDR1 LNHDA and CDR2 SQIVND come from the germline V gene (reference sequence). The CDR3 region is CASTRTGANTGELFF. CDR3 sequence (DNA): TGTGCCAGTACCAGGACAGGGGCAAACACCGGGGAGCTGTTTTTT. The full variable domain, in which reference TRBV19 and TRBJ2-2 provide the parts outside the CDR3, is DGGITQSPKYLFRKEGQNVTLSCEQNLNHDAMYWYRQDPGQGLRLIYYSQIVNDFQKGDIAEGYSVSREKKESFPLTVTSAQKNPTAFYLCASTRTGANTGELFFGEGSRLTVL.

The J gene is TRBJ2-7, the V gene TRBV7-2; no clear D gene. V lost 0 bases, J lost 2 bases, and 8 bases lay in between. The length of the CDR3 is 14 residues. The germline V gene encodes CDR1 SGHTA and CDR2 FQGNSA. The CDR3 region is CASSLARIAYEQYF. The CDR3 DNA is TGTGCCAGCAGCTTAGCGCGGATCGCCTACGAGCAGTACTTC.